This T cell receptor (beta chain) was identified in a study of blood T cell repertoires in COVID-19. Background on the study: Samples representing acute and convalescent COVID-19 were sourced from the United States, Italy and Spain. Nucleic acid was either cDNA or gDNA, and it came from T cells, B-cell-depleted T cells, or PBMCs.

The CDR3 is 15 amino acids. V lost 2 bases to trimming and J lost 5 bases; unmatched junction nucleotides: 7. Per the germline V gene, CDR1 is LNHDA and CDR2 is SQIVND (reference sequence). Measured with immunoSEQ multiplex PCR; TCRdb has only the in-frame clones, and not every one. The table shows roughly 160,000 clones, with approximately 86% occurring only once. This clone was seen only a few times. The V gene is TRBV19, the J gene TRBJ2-5; 8 positions agree with TRBD2. The sequence came from a man aged 18 to 29 with acute or convalescent COVID-19. Input material: peripheral blood. The CDR3 spells CASSIPGLGGETQYF. CDR3 DNA: TGTGCCAGTAGTATACCGGGACTAGGGGGTGAGACCCAGTACTTC.